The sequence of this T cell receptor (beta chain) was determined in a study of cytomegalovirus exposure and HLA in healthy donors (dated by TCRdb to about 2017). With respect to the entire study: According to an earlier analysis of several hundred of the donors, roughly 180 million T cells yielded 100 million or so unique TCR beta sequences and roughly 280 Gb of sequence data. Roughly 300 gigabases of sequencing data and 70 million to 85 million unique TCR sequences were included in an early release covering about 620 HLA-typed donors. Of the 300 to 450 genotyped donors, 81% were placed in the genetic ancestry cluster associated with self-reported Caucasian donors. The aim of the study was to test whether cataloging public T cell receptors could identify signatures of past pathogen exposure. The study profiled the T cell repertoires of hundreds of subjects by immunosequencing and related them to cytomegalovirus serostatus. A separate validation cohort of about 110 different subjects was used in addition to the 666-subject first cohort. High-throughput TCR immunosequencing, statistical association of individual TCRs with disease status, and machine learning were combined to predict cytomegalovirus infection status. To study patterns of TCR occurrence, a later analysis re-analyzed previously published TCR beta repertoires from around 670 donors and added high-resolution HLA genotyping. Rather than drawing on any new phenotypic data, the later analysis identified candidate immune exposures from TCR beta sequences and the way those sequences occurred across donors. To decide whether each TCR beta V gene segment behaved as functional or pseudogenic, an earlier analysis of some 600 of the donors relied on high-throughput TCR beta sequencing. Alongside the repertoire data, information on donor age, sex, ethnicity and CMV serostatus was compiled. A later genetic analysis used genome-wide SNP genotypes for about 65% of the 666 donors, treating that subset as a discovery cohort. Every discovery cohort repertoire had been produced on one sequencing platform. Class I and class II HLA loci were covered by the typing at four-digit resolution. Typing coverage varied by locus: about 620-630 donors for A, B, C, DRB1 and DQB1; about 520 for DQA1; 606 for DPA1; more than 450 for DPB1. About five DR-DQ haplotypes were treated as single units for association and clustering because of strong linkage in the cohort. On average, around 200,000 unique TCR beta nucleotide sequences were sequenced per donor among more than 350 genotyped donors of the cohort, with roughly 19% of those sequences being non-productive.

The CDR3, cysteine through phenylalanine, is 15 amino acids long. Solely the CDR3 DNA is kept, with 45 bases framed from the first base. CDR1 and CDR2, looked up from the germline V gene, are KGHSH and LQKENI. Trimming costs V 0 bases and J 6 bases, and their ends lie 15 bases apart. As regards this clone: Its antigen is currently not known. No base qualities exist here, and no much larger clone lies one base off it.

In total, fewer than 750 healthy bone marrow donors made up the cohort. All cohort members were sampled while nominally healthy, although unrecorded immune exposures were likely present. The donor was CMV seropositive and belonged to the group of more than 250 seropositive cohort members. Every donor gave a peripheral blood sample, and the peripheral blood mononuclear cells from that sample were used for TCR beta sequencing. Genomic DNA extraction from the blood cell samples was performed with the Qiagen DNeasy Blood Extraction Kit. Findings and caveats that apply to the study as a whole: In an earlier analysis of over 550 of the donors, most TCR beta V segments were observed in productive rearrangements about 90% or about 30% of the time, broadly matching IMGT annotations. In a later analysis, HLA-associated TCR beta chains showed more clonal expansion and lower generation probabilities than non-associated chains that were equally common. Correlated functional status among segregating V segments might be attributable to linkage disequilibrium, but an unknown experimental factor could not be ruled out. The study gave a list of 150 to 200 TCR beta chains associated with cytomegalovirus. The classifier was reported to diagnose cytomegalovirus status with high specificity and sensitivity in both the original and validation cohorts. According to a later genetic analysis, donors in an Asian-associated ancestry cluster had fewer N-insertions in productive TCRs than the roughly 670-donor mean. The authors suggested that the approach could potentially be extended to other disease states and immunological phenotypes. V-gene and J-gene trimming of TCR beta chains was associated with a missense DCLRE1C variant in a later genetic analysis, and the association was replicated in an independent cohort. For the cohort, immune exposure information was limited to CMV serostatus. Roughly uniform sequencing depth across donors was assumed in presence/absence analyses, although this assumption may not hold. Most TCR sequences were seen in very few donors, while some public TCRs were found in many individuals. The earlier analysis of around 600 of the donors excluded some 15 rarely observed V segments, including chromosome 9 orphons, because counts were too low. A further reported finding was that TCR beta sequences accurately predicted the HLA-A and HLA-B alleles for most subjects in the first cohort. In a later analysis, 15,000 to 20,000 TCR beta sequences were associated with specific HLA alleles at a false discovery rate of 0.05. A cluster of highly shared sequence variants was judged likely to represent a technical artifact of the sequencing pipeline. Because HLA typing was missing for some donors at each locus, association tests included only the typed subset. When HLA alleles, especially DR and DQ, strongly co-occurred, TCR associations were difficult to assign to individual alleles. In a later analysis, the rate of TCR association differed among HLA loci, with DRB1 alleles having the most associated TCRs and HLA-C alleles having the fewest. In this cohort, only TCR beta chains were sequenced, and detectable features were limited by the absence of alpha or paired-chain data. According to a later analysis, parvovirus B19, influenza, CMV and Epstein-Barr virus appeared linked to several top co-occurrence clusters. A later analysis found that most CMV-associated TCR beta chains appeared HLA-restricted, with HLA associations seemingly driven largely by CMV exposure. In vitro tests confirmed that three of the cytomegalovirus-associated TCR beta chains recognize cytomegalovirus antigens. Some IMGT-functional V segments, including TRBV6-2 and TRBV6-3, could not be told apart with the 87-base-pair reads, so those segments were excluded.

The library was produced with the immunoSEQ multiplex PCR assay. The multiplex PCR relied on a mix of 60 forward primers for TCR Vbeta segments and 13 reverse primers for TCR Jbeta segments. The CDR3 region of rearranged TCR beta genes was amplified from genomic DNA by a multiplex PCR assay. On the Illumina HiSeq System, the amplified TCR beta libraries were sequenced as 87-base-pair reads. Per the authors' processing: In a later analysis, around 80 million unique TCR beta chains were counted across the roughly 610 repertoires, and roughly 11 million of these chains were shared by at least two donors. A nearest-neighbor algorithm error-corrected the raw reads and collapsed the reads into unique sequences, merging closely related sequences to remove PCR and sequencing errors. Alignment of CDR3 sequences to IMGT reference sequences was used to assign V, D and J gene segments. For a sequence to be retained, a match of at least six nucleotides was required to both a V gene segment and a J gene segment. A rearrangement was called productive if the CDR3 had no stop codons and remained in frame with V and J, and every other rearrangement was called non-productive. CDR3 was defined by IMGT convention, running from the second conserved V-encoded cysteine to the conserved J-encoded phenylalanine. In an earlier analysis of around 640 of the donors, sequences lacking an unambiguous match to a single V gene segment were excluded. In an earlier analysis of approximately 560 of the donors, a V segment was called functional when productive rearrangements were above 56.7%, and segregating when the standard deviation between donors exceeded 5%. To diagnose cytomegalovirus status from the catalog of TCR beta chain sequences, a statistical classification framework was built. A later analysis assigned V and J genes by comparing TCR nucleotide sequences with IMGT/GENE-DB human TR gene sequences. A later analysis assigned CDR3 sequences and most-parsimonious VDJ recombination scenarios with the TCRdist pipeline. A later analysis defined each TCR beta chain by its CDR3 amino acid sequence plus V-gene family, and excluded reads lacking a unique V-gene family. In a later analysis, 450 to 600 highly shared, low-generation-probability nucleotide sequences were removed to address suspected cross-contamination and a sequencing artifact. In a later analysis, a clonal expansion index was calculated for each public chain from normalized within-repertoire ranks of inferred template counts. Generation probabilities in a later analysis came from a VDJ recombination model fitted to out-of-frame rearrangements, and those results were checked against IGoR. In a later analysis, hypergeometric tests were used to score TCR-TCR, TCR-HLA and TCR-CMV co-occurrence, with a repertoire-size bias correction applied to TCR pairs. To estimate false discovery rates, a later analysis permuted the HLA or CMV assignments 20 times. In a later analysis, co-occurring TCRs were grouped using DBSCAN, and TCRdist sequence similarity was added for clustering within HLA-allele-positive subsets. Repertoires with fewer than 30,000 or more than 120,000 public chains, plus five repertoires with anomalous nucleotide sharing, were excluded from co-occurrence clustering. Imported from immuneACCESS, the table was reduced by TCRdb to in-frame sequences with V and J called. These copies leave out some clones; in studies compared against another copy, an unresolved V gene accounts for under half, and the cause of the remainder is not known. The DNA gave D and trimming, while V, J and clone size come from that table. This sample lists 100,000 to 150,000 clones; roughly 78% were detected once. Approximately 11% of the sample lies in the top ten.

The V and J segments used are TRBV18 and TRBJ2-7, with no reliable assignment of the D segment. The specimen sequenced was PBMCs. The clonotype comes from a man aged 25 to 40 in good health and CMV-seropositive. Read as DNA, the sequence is TGTGCCAGCTCACCACCTAGCCCCGGGTTCCGCGAGCAGTACTTC. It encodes CASSPPSPGFREQYF. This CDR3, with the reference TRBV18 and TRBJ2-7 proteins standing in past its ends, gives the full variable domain NAGVMQNPRHLVRRRGQEARLRCSPMKGHSHVYWYRQLPEEGLKFMVYLQKENIIDESGMPKERFSAEFPKEGPSILRIQQVVRGDSAAYFCASSPPSPGFREQYFGPGTRLTVT.